The TCR beta chain described here comes from a study of T cells in tumors and immune-related adverse events (dated by TCRdb to the early 2020s). This clone appeared once. What antigen it recognizes has not been identified. Per-nucleotide qualities are absent, and no much larger clonotype sits a single base away. The TCR beta locus was amplified and sequenced with the immunoSEQ assay, yielding bulk TCR Vbeta CDR3 data. As for the authors' bioinformatics: CDR3s were excluded if they were non-productive, were shorter than 7 amino acids, or did not start with C or end with F/W. Analysis was restricted to specimens with at least 1000 reads, and each clonotype was defined at the amino acid level. To compute clonality, Pielou's evenness was subtracted from 1. Library sizes were equalized by abundance-weighted random subsampling with replacement, which was repeated 100 times so that 95% confidence intervals could be reported. The Morisita overlap index was used to quantify repertoire overlap, and the top 40 clones in each specimen were examined for overlap with the irAE. The clones in this table, taken by TCRdb from immuneACCESS, are in-frame only. Not every clone is retained; where verified, under half of the shortfall comes from an unresolved V gene, and the cause of the rest is unknown. V and J calls and clone size are copied from that table; D and trimming were computed from the DNA. For this sample the table gives several thousand clones, of which roughly 94% were detected only once. Less than 2.5% of the sample lies in the top ten.

V was cut back by 0 bases and J by 0 bases, leaving a gap of 7 bases between them. The CDR3 sequence holds 14 residues, the cysteine and phenylalanine included. Only CDR3 DNA remains: 42 bases, in frame from the first base. Per the germline V gene, SGHRS is the CDR1 and YFSETQ is the CDR2. Per the publication, the treatment or condition label means: nivolumab (PD-1 blockade) given before sampling. The DNeasy Blood and Tissue Kit was used to extract DNA from the formalin-fixed paraffin-embedded specimens. The clonotype comes from a female donor with metastatic renal cell carcinoma. This chain is built from TRBV5-1 and TRBJ2-7; the D gene cannot be named for sure. This specimen was lymph node tissue, taken from a patient treated with anti-PD-1 therapy. The nucleotide sequence reads TGCGCCAGCAGCTTGGGTACAGTCTCCTACGAGCAGTACTTC. It encodes CASSLGTVSYEQYF.